This note documents a single T cell receptor (beta chain) sequence. This clone showed up just once. Its antigen is unknown. Qualities for individual bases were not recorded, and no much larger clone is one base off. Receptor libraries were prepared by the immunoSEQ multiplex PCR assay. TCRdb retrieved this table from immuneACCESS and kept in-frame rearrangements only. Not all clones are present; in checked studies, unresolved V genes account for under half, and no reason is known for the remainder. This sample is represented by about 40,000 clones; roughly 90% of them were singletons. The ten largest clones represent under 15% of the sample. Cut back by 2 bases and 4 bases, the V and J ends lie 9 bases apart. Inclusive of the bounding cysteine and phenylalanine, the CDR3 is 13 residues long. CDR3 DNA only is kept here, 39 bases in frame from base 1. CDR1 and CDR2 are drawn from the germline V gene: SGHDT, YYEEEE.

The record originates from a study of T cell changes during pregnancy in multiple sclerosis (dated 2019 in TCRdb). Background on the whole study: The study looked at changes in the T cell repertoire across pregnancy in women with multiple sclerosis.

The rearrangement combines TRBV5-6 with TRBJ1-1; 5 matching bases give a weak D call of TRBD1. The sequence derives from a female donor with multiple sclerosis, enrolled in a pregnancy study. Sample: CD8+ T cells from peripheral blood mononuclear cells, taken in the first trimester of pregnancy. Here is the DNA: TGTGCCAGCAGCTTTGGCGGGGCCACTGAAGCTTTCTTT. The encoded protein is CASSFGGATEAFF.